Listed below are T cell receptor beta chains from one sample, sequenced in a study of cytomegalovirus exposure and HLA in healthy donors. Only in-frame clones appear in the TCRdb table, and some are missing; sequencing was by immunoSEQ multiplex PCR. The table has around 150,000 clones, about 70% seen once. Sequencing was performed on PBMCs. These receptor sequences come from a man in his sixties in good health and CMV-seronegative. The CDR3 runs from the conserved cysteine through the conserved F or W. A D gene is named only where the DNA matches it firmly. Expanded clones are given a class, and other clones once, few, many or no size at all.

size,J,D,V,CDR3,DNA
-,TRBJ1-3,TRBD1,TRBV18,CASSLDRSSGNTIYF,TGTGCCAGCTCACTGGACAGGAGCTCTGGAAACACCATATATTTT
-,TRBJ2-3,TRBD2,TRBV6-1,CASDLAGARDTQYF,TGTGCCAGCGACCTAGCGGGGGCTCGGGATACGCAGTATTTT
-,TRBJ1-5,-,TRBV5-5,CASSLWSNQPQHF,TGTGCCAGCAGCTTGTGGAGTAATCAGCCCCAGCATTTT
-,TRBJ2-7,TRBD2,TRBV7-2,CASSGASGVTSTSYEQYF,TGTGCCAGCAGCGGGGCTAGCGGGGTGACATCGACCTCCTACGAGCAGTACTTC
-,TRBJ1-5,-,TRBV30,CAWSSGPGVDQPQHF,TGTGCCTGGAGTTCCGGCCCCGGGGTTGATCAGCCCCAGCATTTT
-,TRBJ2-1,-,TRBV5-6,CASSLGWSLNEQFF,TGTGCCAGCAGCTTGGGGTGGAGTCTCAATGAGCAGTTCTTC
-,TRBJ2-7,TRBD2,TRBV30,CAWSVRSSGTMREQYF,TGTGCCTGGAGTGTACGCAGTAGCGGGACCATGCGCGAGCAGTACTTC
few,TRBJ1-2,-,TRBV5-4,CASSFQGVGGYTF,TGTGCCAGCAGCTTTCAAGGGGTTGGTGGCTACACCTTC
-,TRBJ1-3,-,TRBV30,CAWSPGDYSGNTIYF,TGTGCCTGGAGTCCAGGGGACTACTCTGGAAACACCATATATTTT
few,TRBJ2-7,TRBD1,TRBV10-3,CAISEGGQGAYEQYF,TGTGCCATCAGTGAAGGGGGACAGGGGGCCTACGAGCAGTACTTC
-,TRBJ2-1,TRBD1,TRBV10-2,CASSEYGTGENDEQFF,TGCGCCAGCAGTGAGTATGGGACAGGAGAAAATGATGAGCAGTTCTTC